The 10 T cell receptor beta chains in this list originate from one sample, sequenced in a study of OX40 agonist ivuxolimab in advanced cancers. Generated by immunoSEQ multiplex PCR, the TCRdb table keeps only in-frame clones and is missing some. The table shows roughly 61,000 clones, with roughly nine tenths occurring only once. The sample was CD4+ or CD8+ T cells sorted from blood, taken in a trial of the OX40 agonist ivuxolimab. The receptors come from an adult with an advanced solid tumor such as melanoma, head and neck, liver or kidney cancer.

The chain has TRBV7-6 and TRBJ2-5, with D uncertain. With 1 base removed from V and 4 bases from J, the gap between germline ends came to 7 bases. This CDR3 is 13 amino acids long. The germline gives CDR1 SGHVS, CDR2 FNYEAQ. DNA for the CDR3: TGTGCCAGCAGCTTAGTGGTGGGAGAGACCCAGTACTTC. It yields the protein CASSLVVGETQYF.

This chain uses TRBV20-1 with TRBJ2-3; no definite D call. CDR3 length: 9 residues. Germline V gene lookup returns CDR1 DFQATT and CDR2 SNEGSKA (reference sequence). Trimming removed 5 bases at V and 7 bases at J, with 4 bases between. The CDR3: CSAPYTQYF. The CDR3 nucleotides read TGCAGTGCTCCATATACGCAGTATTTT.

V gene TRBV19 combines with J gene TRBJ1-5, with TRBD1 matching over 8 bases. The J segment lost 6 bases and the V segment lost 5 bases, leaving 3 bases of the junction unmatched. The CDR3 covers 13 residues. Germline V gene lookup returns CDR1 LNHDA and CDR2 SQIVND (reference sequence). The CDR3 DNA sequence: TGTGCCAGTAGTTCACAGGGGGGTCAGCCCCAGCATTTT. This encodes CASSSQGGQPQHF. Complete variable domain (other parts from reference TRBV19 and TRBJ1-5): DGGITQSPKYLFRKEGQNVTLSCEQNLNHDAMYWYRQDPGQGLRLIYYSQIVNDFQKGDIAEGYSVSREKKESFPLTVTSAQKNPTAFYLCASSSQGGQPQHFGDGTRLSIL.

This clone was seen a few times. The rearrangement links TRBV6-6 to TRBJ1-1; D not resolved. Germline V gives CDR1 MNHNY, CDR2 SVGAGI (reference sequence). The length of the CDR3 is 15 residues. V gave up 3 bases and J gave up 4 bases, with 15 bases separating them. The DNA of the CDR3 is TGTGCCAGCAGTTATCAGCGGGATAAGGGCACTGAAGCTTTCTTT. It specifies CASSYQRDKGTEAFF.

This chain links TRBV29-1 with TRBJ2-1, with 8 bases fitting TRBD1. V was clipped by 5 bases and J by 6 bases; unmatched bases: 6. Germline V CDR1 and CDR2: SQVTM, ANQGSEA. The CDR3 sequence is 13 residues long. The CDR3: CSVTAGGSNEQFF. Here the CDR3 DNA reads TGCAGCGTTACGGCAGGGGGCAGCAATGAGCAGTTCTTC.

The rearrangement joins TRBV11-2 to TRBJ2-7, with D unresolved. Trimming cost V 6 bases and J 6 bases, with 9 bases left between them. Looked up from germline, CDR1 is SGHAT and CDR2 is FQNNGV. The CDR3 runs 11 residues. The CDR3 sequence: CASRTAREQYF. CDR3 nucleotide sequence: TGTGCCAGCAGAACAGCCCGCGAGCAGTACTTC. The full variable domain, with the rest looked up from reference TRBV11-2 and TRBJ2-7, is EAGVAQSPRYKIIEKRQSVAFWCNPISGHATLYWYQQILGQGPKLLIQFQNNGVVDDSQLPKDRFSAERLKGVDSTLKIQPAKLEDSAVYLCASRTAREQYFGPGTRLTVT.

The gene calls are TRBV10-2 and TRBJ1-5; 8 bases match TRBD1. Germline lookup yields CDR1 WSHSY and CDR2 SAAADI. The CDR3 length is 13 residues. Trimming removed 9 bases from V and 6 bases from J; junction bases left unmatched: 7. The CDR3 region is CASRTGGSQPQHF. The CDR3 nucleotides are TGCGCCAGTCGCACAGGGGGGAGTCAGCCCCAGCATTTT.

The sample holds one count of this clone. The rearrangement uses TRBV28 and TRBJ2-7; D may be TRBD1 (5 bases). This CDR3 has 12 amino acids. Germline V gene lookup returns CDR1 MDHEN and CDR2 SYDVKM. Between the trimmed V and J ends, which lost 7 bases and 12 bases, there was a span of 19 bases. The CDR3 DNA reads TGTGCCAGCAACTCCGAAAGGGGAAGGGGGTACTTC. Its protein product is CASNSERGRGYF.

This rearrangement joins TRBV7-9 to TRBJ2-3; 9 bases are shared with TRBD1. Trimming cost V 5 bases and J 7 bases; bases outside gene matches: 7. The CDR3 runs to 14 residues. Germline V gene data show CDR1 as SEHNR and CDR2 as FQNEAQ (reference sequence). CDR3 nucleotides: TGTGCCAGCAGCCCAGGGACAGGGAAAAATACGCAGTATTTT. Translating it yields CASSPGTGKNTQYF.

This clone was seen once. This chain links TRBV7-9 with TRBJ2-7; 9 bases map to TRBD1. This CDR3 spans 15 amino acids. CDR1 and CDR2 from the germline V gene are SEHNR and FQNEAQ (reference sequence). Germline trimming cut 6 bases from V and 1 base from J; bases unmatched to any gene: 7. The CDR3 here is CASSRDRADSYEQYF. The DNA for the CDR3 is TGTGCCAGCAGTCGGGACAGGGCCGATTCCTACGAGCAGTACTTC.